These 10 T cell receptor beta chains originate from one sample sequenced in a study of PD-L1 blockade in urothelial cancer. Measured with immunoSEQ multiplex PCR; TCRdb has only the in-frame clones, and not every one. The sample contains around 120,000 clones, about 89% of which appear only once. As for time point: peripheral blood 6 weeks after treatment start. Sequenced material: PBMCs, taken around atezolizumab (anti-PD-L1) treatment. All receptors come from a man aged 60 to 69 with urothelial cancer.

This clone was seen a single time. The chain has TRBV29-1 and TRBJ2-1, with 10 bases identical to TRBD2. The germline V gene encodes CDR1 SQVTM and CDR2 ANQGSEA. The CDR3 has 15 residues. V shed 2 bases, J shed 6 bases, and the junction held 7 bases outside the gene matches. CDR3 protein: CSVELLAGGSNEQFF. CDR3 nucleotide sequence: TGCAGCGTTGAATTGTTAGCGGGAGGATCCAATGAGCAGTTCTTC.

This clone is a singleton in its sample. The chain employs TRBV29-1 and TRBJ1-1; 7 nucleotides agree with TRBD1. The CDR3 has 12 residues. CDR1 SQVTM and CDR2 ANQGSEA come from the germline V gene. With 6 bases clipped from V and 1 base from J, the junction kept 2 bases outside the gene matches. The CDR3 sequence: CSVQGKNTEAFF. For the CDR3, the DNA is TGCAGCGTACAGGGGAAGAACACTGAAGCTTTCTTT.

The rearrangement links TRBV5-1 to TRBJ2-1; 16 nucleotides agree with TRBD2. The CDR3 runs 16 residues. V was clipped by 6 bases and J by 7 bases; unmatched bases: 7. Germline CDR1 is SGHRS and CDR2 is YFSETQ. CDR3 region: CASNPGLAGGWNEQFF. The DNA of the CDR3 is TGCGCCAGCAACCCGGGACTAGCGGGAGGGTGGAATGAGCAGTTCTTC.

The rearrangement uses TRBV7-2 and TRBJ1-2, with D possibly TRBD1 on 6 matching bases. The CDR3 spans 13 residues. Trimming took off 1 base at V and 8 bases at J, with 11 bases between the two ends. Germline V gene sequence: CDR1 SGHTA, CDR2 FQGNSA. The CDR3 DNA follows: TGTGCCAGCAGCTTAGTGGGGGGGGGCGGCTACACCTTC. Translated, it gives CASSLVGGGGYTF.

The CDR3 bases are TGTGCCAGCAGTGCCCGCCGTCTAGCGGGGGCGGACAATGAGCAGTTCTTC. Its translation is CASSARRLAGADNEQFF. J is TRBJ2-1 and V is TRBV2; TRBD2 matches at 10 bases. Germline V gene lookup returns CDR1 SNHLY and CDR2 FYNNEI. The CDR3 length is 17 residues. V was clipped by 4 bases and J by 5 bases; unmatched bases: 11.

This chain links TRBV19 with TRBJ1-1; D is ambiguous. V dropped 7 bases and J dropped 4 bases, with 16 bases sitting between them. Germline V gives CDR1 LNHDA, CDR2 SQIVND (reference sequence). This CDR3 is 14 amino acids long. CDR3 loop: CASKEGWDVTEAFF. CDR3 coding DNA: TGTGCCAGTAAGGAGGGTTGGGATGTCACTGAAGCTTTCTTT.

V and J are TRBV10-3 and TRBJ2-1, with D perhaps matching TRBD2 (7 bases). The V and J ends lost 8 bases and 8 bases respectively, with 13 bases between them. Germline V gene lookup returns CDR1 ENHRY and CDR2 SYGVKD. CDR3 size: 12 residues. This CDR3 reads CAIGGASDEQFF. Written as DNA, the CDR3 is TGTGCCATCGGGGGGGCGAGCGATGAGCAGTTCTTC.

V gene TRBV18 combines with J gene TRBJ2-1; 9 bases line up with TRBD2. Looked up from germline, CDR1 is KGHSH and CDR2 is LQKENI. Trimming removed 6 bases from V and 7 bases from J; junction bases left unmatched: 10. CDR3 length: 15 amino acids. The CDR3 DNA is TGTGCCAGCTCTCCCGCTAGCGGGGCTGGGAATGAGCAGTTCTTC. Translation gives CASSPASGAGNEQFF.

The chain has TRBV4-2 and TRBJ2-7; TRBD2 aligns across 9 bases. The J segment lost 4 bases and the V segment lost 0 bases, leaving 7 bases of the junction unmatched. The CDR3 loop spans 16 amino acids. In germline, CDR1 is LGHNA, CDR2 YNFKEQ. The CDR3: CASSQDVAGGPYEQYF. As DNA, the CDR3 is TGTGCCAGCAGCCAAGATGTGGCGGGAGGGCCATACGAGCAGTACTTC.

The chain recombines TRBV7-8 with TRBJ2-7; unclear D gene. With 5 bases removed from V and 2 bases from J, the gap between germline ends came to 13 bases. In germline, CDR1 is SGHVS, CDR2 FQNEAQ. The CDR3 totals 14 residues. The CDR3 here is CASSIPESAYEQYF. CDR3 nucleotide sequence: TGTGCCAGCAGCATACCTGAAAGCGCCTACGAGCAGTACTTC.